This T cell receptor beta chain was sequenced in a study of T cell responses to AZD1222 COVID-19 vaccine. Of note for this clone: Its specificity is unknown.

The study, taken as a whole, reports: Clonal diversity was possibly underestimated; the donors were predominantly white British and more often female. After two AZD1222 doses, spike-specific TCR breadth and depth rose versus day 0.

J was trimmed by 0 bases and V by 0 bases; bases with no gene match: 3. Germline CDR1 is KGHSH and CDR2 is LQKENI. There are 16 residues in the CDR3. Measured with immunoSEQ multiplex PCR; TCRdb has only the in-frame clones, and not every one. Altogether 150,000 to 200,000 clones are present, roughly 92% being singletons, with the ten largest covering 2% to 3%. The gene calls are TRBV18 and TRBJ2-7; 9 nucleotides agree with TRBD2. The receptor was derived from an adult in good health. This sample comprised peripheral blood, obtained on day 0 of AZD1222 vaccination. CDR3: CASSPPEGLASYEQYF. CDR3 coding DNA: TGTGCCAGCTCACCACCGGAGGGACTAGCCTCCTACGAGCAGTACTTC.